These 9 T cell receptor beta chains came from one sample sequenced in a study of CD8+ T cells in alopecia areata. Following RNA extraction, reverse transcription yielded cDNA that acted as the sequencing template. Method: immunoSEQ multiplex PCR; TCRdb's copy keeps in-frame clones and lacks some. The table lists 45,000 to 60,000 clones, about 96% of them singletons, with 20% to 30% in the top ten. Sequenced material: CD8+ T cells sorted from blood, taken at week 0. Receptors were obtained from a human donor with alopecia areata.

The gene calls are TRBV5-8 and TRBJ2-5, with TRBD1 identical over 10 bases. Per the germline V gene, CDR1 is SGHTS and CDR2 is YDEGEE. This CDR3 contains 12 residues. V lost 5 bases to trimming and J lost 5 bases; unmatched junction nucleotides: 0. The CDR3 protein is CASRGQGETQYF. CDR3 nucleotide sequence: TGTGCCAGCAGGGGACAGGGGGAGACCCAGTACTTC. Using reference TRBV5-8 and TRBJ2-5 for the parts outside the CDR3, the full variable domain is EAGVTQSPTHLIKTRGQQATLRCSPISGHTSVYWYQQALGLGLQFLLWYDEGEERNRGNFPPRFSGRQFPNYSSELNVNALELEDSALYLCASRGQGETQYFGPGTRLLVL.

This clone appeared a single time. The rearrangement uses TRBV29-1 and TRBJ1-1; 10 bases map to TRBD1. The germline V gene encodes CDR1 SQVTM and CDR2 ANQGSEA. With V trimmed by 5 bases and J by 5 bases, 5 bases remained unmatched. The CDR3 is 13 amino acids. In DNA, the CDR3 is TGCAGCGTTCTGACAGGGGGCACTACTGAAGCTTTCTTT. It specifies CSVLTGGTTEAFF.

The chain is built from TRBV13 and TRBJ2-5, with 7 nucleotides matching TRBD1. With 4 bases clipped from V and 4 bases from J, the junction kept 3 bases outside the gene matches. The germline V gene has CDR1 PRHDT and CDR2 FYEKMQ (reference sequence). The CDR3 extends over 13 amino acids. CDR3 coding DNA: TGTGCCAGCAGCTCAGGACAGGCAGAGACCCAGTACTTC. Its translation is CASSSGQAETQYF.

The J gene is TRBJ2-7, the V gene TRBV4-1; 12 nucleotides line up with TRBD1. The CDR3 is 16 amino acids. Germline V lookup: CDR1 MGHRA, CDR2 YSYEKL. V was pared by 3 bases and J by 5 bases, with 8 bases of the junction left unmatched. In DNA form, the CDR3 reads TGCGCCAGCAGCCAGTGGGGACAGGGGGCTTTGAACGAGCAGTACTTC. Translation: CASSQWGQGALNEQYF.

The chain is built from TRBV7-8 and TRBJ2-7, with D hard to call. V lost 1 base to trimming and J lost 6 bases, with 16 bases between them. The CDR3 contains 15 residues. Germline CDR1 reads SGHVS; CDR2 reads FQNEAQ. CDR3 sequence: CASSLVSVTRSEQYF. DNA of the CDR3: TGTGCCAGCAGCTTAGTCAGCGTGACTCGAAGCGAGCAGTACTTC.

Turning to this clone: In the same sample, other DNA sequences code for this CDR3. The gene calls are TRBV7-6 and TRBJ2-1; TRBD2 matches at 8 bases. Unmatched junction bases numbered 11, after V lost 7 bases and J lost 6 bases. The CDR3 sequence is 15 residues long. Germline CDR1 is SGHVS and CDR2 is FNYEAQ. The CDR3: CASNRGTGGRNEQFF. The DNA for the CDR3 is TGTGCCAGCAACCGGGGGACGGGGGGGCGCAATGAGCAGTTCTTC.

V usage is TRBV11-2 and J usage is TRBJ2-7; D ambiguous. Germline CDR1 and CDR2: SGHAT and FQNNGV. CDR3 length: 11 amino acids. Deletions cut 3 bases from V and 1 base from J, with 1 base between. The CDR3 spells CASSFSYEQYF. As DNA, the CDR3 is TGTGCCAGCAGCTTTTCCTACGAGCAGTACTTC.

The CDR3 protein is CASSIGQSYEQYF. CDR3 nucleotides: TGTGCCAGTAGTATAGGACAGTCCTACGAGCAGTACTTC. The chain employs TRBV19 and TRBJ2-7, with a possible D match to TRBD1 (5 bases). This CDR3 comprises 13 residues. Germline CDR1 reads LNHDA; CDR2 reads SQIVND (reference sequence). The V end was cut by 1 base, the J end by 1 base, with 5 bases between.

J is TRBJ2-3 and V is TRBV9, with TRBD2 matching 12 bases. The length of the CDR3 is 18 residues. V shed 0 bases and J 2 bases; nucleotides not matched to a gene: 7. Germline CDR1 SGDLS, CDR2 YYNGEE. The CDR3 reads CASSVVSSGGAITDTQYF. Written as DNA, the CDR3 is TGTGCCAGCAGCGTAGTCTCTAGCGGGGGGGCTATCACAGATACGCAGTATTTT.